This TCR beta chain derives from a study of control samples from healthy donors and cancer patients (dated by TCRdb to 2018 to 2021). The CDR1 and CDR2 encoded by the germline V gene are MNHEY and SVGEGT. Trimming takes 6 bases from V and 5 bases from J, and the germline ends sit 16 bases apart. The CDR3 contains 14 residues, cysteine and phenylalanine counted. Of the read, only the CDR3 DNA is kept; its 42 bases are in frame from base 1. The method was the immunoSEQ multiplex PCR assay. Not all clones reach the TCRdb copy of this immuneACCESS table, which keeps in-frame sequences only. Checked studies attribute under half of the gap to unresolved V genes and leave the rest unexplained. The sample includes around 100,000 clones, with approximately 90% observed a single time. The ten biggest clones cover about an eighth of the sample. Remarks on this clone: Its antigen is unknown. One base away there is no much larger clone; base qualities are not given.

The receptor's source is a woman between 70 and 85 years old in good health. Sequenced material: blood. The chain couples TRBV6-2 or TRBV6-3 to TRBJ1-1, with the D gene uncertain. The CDR3 region reads CASSLDLLGTEAFF. The DNA is TGTGCCAGCAGCCTCGACTTGTTGGGAACTGAAGCTTTCTTT.